The rows below give T cell receptor beta chains drawn from one sample of a study of blood T cells in healthy people across ages. TCRdb fed the 5' RACE reads into MiXCR, producing one record per CDR3 protein. The sample contains 1 million to 1.2 million distinct CDR3 sequences, more than 30% of which appear only once. Sequencing was carried out using blood. These receptors were obtained from a man younger than 30 in good health. Each CDR3 is given with its conserved first and last residue. D genes are given only for firm matches. Rows give clone size only sometimes, using once, few, many, or a class for an expanded clone.

TGCGCCAGCAGCCACGTCCTTCAGGGGGCCTCAGATACGCAGTATTTT	CASSHVLQGASDTQYF	TRBD1	few	TRBV4-3	TRBJ2-3
TGCGCCAGCAGCGCCGACATCACAGATACGCAGTATTTT	CASSADITDTQYF	-	few	TRBV5-1	TRBJ2-3
TGTGCCAGCAGTTTACGGGACAGGAACACCGGGGAGCTGTTTTTT	CASSLRDRNTGELFF	TRBD1	-	TRBV12-3/TRBV12-4	TRBJ2-2
TGTGCCAGCAGCTTAAACTTCGGGGACATTGGGGAGACCCAGTACTTC	CASSLNFGDIGETQYF	-	-	TRBV7-8	TRBJ2-5
TGCAGTGCTAGTGAGACAGGGGGGCAAAACTATGGCTACACCTTC	CSASETGGQNYGYTF	TRBD1	few	TRBV20-1	TRBJ1-2
TGTGCCAGCAGTTTATTCACCCTCCAGGGCCGGAGCTCCTACAATGAGCAGTTCTTC	CASSLFTLQGRSSYNEQFF	-	many	TRBV12-3/TRBV12-4	TRBJ2-1
TGTGCCAGCACTCCGGGGCAGGGCTTCAATCAGCCCCAGCATTTT	CASTPGQGFNQPQHF	-	-	TRBV6-6	TRBJ1-5
TGTGCCAGCAGCTTAGTAGGGGGTCCCTACAATGAGCAGTTCTTC	CASSLVGGPYNEQFF	-	many	TRBV7-2	TRBJ2-1
TGTGCCAGCAGCCAATTAGGCGACAGGGCCGTTCAGCCCCAGCATTTT	CASSQLGDRAVQPQHF	TRBD1	-	TRBV4-2	TRBJ1-5
TGTGCCAGCTCACTGCCCGGGACAGGGGTTGATCAGCCCCAGCATTTT	CASSLPGTGVDQPQHF	TRBD1	-	TRBV18	TRBJ1-5
TGCAGTGCTAGAGTTCAGGAAAATTCACCCCTCCACTTT	CSARVQENSPLHF	-	-	TRBV20-1	TRBJ1-6
TGCAGTGCTAGAGATGGGGGTGTTAGGACGGGACCCGGCGACACCTTC	CSARDGGVRTGPGDTF	-	-	TRBV20-1	TRBJ1-2
TGTGCCAGCAGCGTAGTGGGGGGCGAGCAGTACTTC	CASSVVGGEQYF	-	many	TRBV9	TRBJ2-7
TGTGCCAGCAGCTCCCAGCTACTAGCGTCGGTTGGTTACGAGCAGTACTTC	CASSSQLLASVGYEQYF	-	-	TRBV12-1	TRBJ2-7
TGCAGTGCTACCTTGGGGGGAGTAGATTCACCCCTCCGCTTT	CSATLGGVDSPLRF	-	-	TRBV20-1	TRBJ1-6
TGTGCCAGCAGTTTGGTGGGGACCGCTAGCGGGGTGATAGATACGCAGTATTTT	CASSLVGTASGVIDTQYF	TRBD2	-	TRBV28	TRBJ2-3
TGTGCCAGCAGCCAAGATGTGGGGACGGCCTATGGCTACACCTTC	CASSQDVGTAYGYTF	-	-	TRBV3-1	TRBJ1-2
TGTGTCACTTTTTCTGGGGACCTCGGAACAGGTGCATCATACGAGCAGTACTTC	CVTFSGDLGTGASYEQYF	-	-	TRBV10-3	TRBJ2-7
TGCGCCAGCAGCCAAGATCCGACTAGTTTTAACAATGAGCAGTTCTTC	CASSQDPTSFNNEQFF	-	many	TRBV4-3	TRBJ2-1
TGCGCCAGCAGCAAGGGACAGGAGAACTATGGCTACACCTTC	CASSKGQENYGYTF	TRBD1	many	TRBV5-1	TRBJ1-2
TGTGCCAGCAGTTCCAGCACCGGGACAACTTCCTACGAGCAGTACTTC	CASSSSTGTTSYEQYF	-	few	TRBV27	TRBJ2-7
TGCAGTGCCCAATACAGGGGGTCCACTGAAGCTTTCTTT	CSAQYRGSTEAFF	TRBD1	-	TRBV20-1	TRBJ1-1
TGTGCCTGGAGTTTTGCAACTAATGAAAAACTGTTTTTT	CAWSFATNEKLFF	-	-	TRBV30	TRBJ1-4
TGTGCTAGTGGGGACTACACCGGGGAGCTGTTTTTT	CASGDYTGELFF	-	-	TRBV12-5	TRBJ2-2
TGTGCCAGCAGTCTGACCGGGACTGCGAATTCGCCCCTCCACTTT	CASSLTGTANSPLHF	-	few	TRBV12-3/TRBV12-4	TRBJ1-6
TGCAGTGCTAGAGATAGTGGTGACCGGTCTACTGAAGCTTTCTTT	CSARDSGDRSTEAFF	-	once	TRBV20-1	TRBJ1-1
TGTGCCAGCAGCGCCGGGGGAGGGGCCGCCTTAGCTAACTATGGCTACACCTTC	CASSAGGGAALANYGYTF	-	few	TRBV9	TRBJ1-2
TGTGCCAGCAGTTTGGAGGGGGCCTATGGCTACACCTTC	CASSLEGAYGYTF	TRBD1	many	TRBV12-3/TRBV12-4	TRBJ1-2
TGTGCCAGCAGCCCACTTCAGGGTATCTACGAGCAGTACTTC	CASSPLQGIYEQYF	-	-	TRBV7-2	TRBJ2-7
TGCGCCAGCAGCCAAGACCCGGGGGGAACCACAGATACGCAGTATTTT	CASSQDPGGTTDTQYF	TRBD2	-	TRBV4-3	TRBJ2-3
TGTGCCAGCAGCCCCCGCAAACCGGGGTTCTATGGCTACACCTTC	CASSPRKPGFYGYTF	-	few	TRBV7-8	TRBJ1-2
TGCAGTGCCAGAGGAAACAGGGCCCACAATGAGCAGTACTTC	CSARGNRAHNEQYF	-	-	TRBV20-1	TRBJ2-5
TGCGCCAGCAGCTTGGATGGGCGACAGGGCTATGGCTACACCTTC	CASSLDGRQGYGYTF	TRBD1	-	TRBV5-1	TRBJ1-2
TGTGCCAGCAGCCAACAGGCGAACACCGGGGAGCTGTTTTTT	CASSQQANTGELFF	-	few	TRBV7-2	TRBJ2-2
TGCGCCAGCAGTCGCAGGCACCAGGACAGCAATGAGCAGTACTTC	CASSRRHQDSNEQYF	-	few	TRBV4-3	TRBJ2-4
TGCGCCAGCAGCTCCGACAGGGCTAATGAAAAACTGTTTTTT	CASSSDRANEKLFF	TRBD1	few	TRBV4-3	TRBJ1-4
TGCAGTGCTAGCCAAACGTGGACAGGCTTCAATGAGCAGTTCTTC	CSASQTWTGFNEQFF	TRBD1	-	TRBV20-1	TRBJ2-1
TGTGCCAGCAGCTTCCCCTCAGGGGGGCCGTCGTATGAGCAGTTCTTC	CASSFPSGGPSYEQFF	-	-	TRBV11-2	TRBJ2-1
TGTGCCAGCAGCCAAGGTCCCGCTGTTGGCGGGGCGAACACCGGGGAGCTGTTTTTT	CASSQGPAVGGANTGELFF	-	-	TRBV3-1	TRBJ2-2
TGCAGCGTTGAAGATGTTCTCCGGGGGAGCTCCTACAATGAGCAGTTCTTC	CSVEDVLRGSSYNEQFF	-	many	TRBV29-1	TRBJ2-1
TGCGCCAGCAGCCTCACGCCATCGGACCAAAGCACCGGGGAGCTGTTTTTT	CASSLTPSDQSTGELFF	-	-	TRBV4-3	TRBJ2-2
TGTGCCAGCAGCAACCCGGGACAGGGCGGGAATGAGCAGTTCTTC	CASSNPGQGGNEQFF	TRBD1	few	TRBV12-3/TRBV12-4	TRBJ2-1
TGTGCCAGCAGCCAAGATAATCCAGGGCATCGCACCTTC	CASSQDNPGHRTF	-	few	TRBV3-1	TRBJ1-2
TGTGCCATCAGTGGGGGGCAGGGGACGCCGGCTGAAGCTTTCTTT	CAISGGQGTPAEAFF	-	-	TRBV10-3	TRBJ1-1
TGTGCCAGCAGCTTAGGGCAGGGGGCATTTAACGAGCAGTACTTC	CASSLGQGAFNEQYF	TRBD1	few	TRBV11-2	TRBJ2-7
TGTGCCAGCAGTGAACTTGAAAGGAAAGCTTTCTTT	CASSELERKAFF	-	few	TRBV6-1	TRBJ1-1